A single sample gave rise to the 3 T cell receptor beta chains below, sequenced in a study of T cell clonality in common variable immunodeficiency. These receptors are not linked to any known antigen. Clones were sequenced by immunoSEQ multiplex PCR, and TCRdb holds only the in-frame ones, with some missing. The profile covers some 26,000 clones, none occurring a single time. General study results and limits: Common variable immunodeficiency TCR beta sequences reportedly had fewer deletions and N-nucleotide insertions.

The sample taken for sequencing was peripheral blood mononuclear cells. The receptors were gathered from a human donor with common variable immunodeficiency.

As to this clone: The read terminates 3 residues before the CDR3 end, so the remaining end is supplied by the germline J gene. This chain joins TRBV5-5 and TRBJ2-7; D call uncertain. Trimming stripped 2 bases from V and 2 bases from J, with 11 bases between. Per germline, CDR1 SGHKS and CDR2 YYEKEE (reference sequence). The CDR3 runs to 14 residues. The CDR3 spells CASSLTLVPYEQYF. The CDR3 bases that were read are TGTGCCAGCAGCTTAACCCTAGTCCCCTACGAG.

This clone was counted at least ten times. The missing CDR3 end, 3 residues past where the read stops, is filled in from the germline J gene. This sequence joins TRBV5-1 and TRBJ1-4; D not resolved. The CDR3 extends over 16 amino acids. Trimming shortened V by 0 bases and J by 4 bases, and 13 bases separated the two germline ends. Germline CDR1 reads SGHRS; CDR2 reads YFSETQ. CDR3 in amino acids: CASSLGAGTLNEKLFF. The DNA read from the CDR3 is TGCGCCAGCAGCTTGGGGGCAGGCACTCTTAATGAAAAA.

CDR3: CASSPDPGSSGNTIYF. CDR3 DNA, as far as it was read: TGTGCCAGTAGTCCGGACCCGGGGAGCTCTGGAAACACC. The rearrangement links TRBV19 to TRBJ1-3; no firm D call. The read is 3 residues too short to cover the CDR3 end, so that end is filled in from the germline J gene. V dropped 5 bases and J dropped 0 bases, with 14 bases sitting between them. The CDR3 consists of 16 residues. Per germline, CDR1 LNHDA and CDR2 SQIVND (reference sequence).